Below, one TCR beta chain is given with its context. Antigen unknown. TCRdb's copy holds only in-frame clones and misses some; the assay was immunoSEQ multiplex PCR. The sample has roughly 67,000 clones; approximately 82% are singletons. This entry is derived from a study of OX40 agonist ivuxolimab in advanced cancers. Individuals having autoimmune disease history or systemic immunosuppression were not enrolled. The V end lost 6 bases, the J end lost 3 bases, and 15 bases lay between the germline ends. The CDR3 contains 14 residues. Germline lookup yields CDR1 MDHEN and CDR2 SYDVKM. Study observations and caveats: Normalized T-cell clonal expansion was also low in a subset of nonresponders. Average numbers of expanded clones were greater in CD8+ T cells than in CD4+.

The source material was CD4+ or CD8+ T cells sorted from blood, sampled in a trial of the OX40 agonist ivuxolimab. This sequence originates from an adult with an advanced solid tumor such as melanoma, head and neck, liver or kidney cancer. The chain combines TRBV28 with TRBJ2-7; D not certain. DNA for the CDR3: TGTGCCAGCAGCCTAACCGCGACGGGCTACGAGCAGTACTTC. Its protein product is CASSLTATGYEQYF.